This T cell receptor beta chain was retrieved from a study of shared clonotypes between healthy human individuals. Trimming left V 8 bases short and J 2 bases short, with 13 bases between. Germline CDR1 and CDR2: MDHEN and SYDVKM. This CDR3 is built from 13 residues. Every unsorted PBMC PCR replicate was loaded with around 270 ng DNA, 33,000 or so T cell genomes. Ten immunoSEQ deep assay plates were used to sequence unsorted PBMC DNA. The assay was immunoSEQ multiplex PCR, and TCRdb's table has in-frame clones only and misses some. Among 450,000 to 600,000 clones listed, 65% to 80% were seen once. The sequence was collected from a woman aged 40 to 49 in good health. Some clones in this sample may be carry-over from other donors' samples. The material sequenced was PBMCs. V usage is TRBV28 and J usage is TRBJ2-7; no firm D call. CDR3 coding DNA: TGTGCCAGCGGCAGGAGTTCCACCTACGAGCAGTACTTC. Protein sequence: CASGRSSTYEQYF.